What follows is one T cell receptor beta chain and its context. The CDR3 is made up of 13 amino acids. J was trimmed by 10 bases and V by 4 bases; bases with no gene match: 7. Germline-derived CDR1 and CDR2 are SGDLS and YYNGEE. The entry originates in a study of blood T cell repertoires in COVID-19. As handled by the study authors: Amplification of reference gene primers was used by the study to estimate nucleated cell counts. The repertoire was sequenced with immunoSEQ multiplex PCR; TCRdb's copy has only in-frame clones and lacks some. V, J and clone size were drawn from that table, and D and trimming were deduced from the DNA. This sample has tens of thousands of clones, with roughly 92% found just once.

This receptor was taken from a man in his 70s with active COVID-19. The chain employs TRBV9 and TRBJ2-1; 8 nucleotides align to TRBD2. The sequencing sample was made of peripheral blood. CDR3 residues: CASSSSSGIEQFF. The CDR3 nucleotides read TGTGCCAGCAGCTCGAGTAGCGGGATCGAGCAGTTCTTC.